Below are 5 T cell receptor beta chains sequenced from a single sample in a study of OX40 agonist ivuxolimab in advanced cancers. Using immunoSEQ multiplex PCR, the repertoire was profiled, and TCRdb retains in-frame clones only, with some absent. The table records about 79,000 clones, around 86% of them present only once. The material was CD4+ or CD8+ T cells sorted from blood, obtained in a trial of the OX40 agonist ivuxolimab. The receptors originated from an adult with an advanced solid tumor such as melanoma, head and neck, liver or kidney cancer.

This rearrangement joins TRBV7-9 to TRBJ2-3, with 8 bases fitting TRBD2. This CDR3 spans 14 amino acids. CDR1 is SEHNR and CDR2 is FQNEAQ in the germline V gene (reference sequence). V lost 5 bases, J lost 4 bases, and 5 bases stayed unmatched. CDR3 coding DNA: TGTGCCAGCAGCCCGCAGACTAGCGCAGATACGCAGTATTTT. Protein product: CASSPQTSADTQYF.

This clone was recorded a few times. Additional DNA sequences in this sample encode the identical CDR3. This chain links TRBV4-1 with TRBJ2-5; weak D call: TRBD1 (6 bases). The CDR3 totals 13 residues. CDR1 and CDR2 (germline): MGHRA, YSYEKL. V lost 1 base to trimming and J lost 4 bases, with 7 bases between them. CDR3 bases: TGCGCCAGCAGCCAAGCCAGGGGAGAGACCCAGTACTTC. This encodes CASSQARGETQYF.

The genes are TRBV6-5 and TRBJ1-1; D gene uncertain. CDR1 and CDR2 from the germline V gene are MNHEY and SVGAGI. The CDR3 consists of 14 residues. Trimming pared 4 bases from V and 0 bases from J, leaving 9 bases between. CDR3 nucleotides: TGTGCCAGCAGTTTTACGCCCTTGAACACTGAAGCTTTCTTT. It yields the protein CASSFTPLNTEAFF.

This chain uses TRBV5-6 with TRBJ1-2; TRBD1 aligns across 7 bases. This CDR3 is 12 amino acids long. V lost 4 bases, J lost 8 bases, and 5 bases stayed unmatched. CDR1 and CDR2 from the germline V gene are SGHDT and YYEEEE. This CDR3 reads CASSPGTVGYTF. Written as DNA, the CDR3 is TGTGCCAGCAGCCCAGGGACAGTAGGCTACACCTTC. Combining the CDR3 with reference TRBV5-6 and TRBJ1-2 gives the whole variable domain DAGVTQSPTHLIKTRGQQVTLRCSPKSGHDTVSWYQQALGQGPQFIFQYYEEEERQRGNFPDRFSGHQFPNYSSELNVNALLLGDSALYLCASSPGTVGYTFGSGTRLTVV.

The rearrangement joins TRBV6-1 to TRBJ2-7; 10 nucleotides agree with TRBD1. V was pared by 7 bases and J by 4 bases, with 10 bases of the junction left unmatched. Germline CDR1 reads MNHNS; CDR2 reads SASEGT. The CDR3 sequence is 15 residues long. In DNA, the CDR3 is TGTGCCAGCAATTCCGGGACAGGGGTTTTATACGAGCAGTACTTC. Amino acids: CASNSGTGVLYEQYF.